The next 23 T cell receptor beta chains were all read from a single sample in a study of PD-L1 blockade in urothelial cancer. Sequencing was performed with immunoSEQ multiplex PCR; in TCRdb, only in-frame clones are kept and a portion is missing. The sample shows 130,000 or so clones, 84% of them seen only once. Time point defined: pretreatment peripheral blood. The material sequenced was PBMCs, taken around atezolizumab (anti-PD-L1) treatment. These receptors were taken from a middle-aged man with urothelial cancer.

This rearrangement joins TRBV18 to TRBJ2-2; D not resolved. Germline V gives CDR1 KGHSH, CDR2 LQKENI. This CDR3 region has 15 residues. V was clipped by 0 bases and J by 4 bases, with 9 bases between them. The CDR3 spells CASSPPATSTGELFF. As DNA, the CDR3 is TGTGCCAGCTCACCACCCGCCACGAGCACCGGGGAGCTGTTTTTT. The whole variable domain, filled in from reference TRBV18 and TRBJ2-2, reads NAGVMQNPRHLVRRRGQEARLRCSPMKGHSHVYWYRQLPEEGLKFMVYLQKENIIDESGMPKERFSAEFPKEGPSILRIQQVVRGDSAAYFCASSPPATSTGELFFGEGSRLTVL.

The rearrangement links TRBV5-1 to TRBJ2-3, with 11 nucleotides matching TRBD2. V shed 0 bases and J 1 base; nucleotides not matched to a gene: 7. The CDR3 has 18 amino acids. CDR1 and CDR2 from the germline V gene are SGHRS and YFSETQ. For the CDR3, the DNA is TGCGCCAGCAGCTTGGGGACTAGCGGGTTGTTACGCACAGATACGCAGTATTTT. Encoded protein: CASSLGTSGLLRTDTQYF.

The J gene is TRBJ1-2, the V gene TRBV28; D is undetermined. The CDR3 contains 12 residues. Per the germline V gene, CDR1 is MDHEN and CDR2 is SYDVKM. Trimming took 2 bases from V and 2 from J, leaving 3 bases between them. The CDR3 DNA follows: TGTGCCAGCAGTTTACAGAACTATGGCTACACCTTC. Protein sequence: CASSLQNYGYTF.

The chain links TRBV19 to TRBJ2-1; TRBD1 agrees at 9 bases. After removal of 5 bases from V and 9 bases from J, the junction contained 8 bases not matched to a gene. The CDR3 has 14 amino acids. Germline CDR1 LNHDA, CDR2 SQIVND (reference sequence). CDR3 coding DNA: TGTGCCAGTAGTCCATACAGGGGGCGCACTGAGCAGTTCTTC. Translating it yields CASSPYRGRTEQFF.

The rearrangement uses TRBV19 and TRBJ1-5, with TRBD1 as a possible D gene (5 bases). V lost 6 bases and J lost 3, with 18 bases in between. The CDR3 runs to 16 residues. From germline, CDR1 is LNHDA and CDR2 SQIVND (reference sequence). CDR3 bases: TGTGCCAGTAGGGACCAGCCGACAGCTCACAATCAGCCCCAGCATTTT. Translated: CASRDQPTAHNQPQHF.

V and J are TRBV5-5 and TRBJ1-4; D uncertain. With 0 bases removed from V and 8 bases from J, the gap between germline ends came to 17 bases. Germline CDR1 SGHKS, CDR2 YYEKEE (reference sequence). CDR3 length: 16 amino acids. The CDR3 DNA reads as TGTGCCAGCAGCTTGGCCCTTATCCAGCCAGGAGAAAAACTGTTTTTT. Its protein product is CASSLALIQPGEKLFF.

V usage is TRBV30 and J usage is TRBJ1-6; D gene ambiguous. V was clipped by 0 bases and J by 5 bases, with 11 bases between them. The length of the CDR3 is 15 residues. The V gene's germline CDR1 is GTSNPN and CDR2 SVGIG (reference sequence). CDR3 sequence: CAWSVKRVHNSPLHF. The CDR3 DNA sequence: TGTGCCTGGAGTGTTAAGCGGGTTCATAATTCACCCCTCCACTTT.

The chain uses TRBV10-3 and TRBJ1-5; 7 bases are a match to TRBD1. V shed 11 bases, J shed 2 bases, and the junction held 9 bases outside the gene matches. The CDR3 covers 14 residues. CDR1 and CDR2 (germline): ENHRY, SYGVKD. The CDR3 region has the DNA TGTGCCCCCCCGAGGGGGCAGGGCAATCAGCCCCAGCATTTT. It is translated as CAPPRGQGNQPQHF.

The chain carries TRBV7-2 and TRBJ1-6; 7 nucleotides align to TRBD1. The V segment lost 5 bases and the J segment 3 bases; nucleotides outside the gene matches: 16. The CDR3 loop spans 19 amino acids. Germline CDR1 and CDR2: SGHTA and FQGNSA. The CDR3 sequence: CASSPGQNRGFDYNSPLHF. Written as DNA, the CDR3 is TGTGCCAGCAGCCCGGGCCAAAACAGGGGTTTCGACTATAATTCACCCCTCCACTTT.

The rearrangement uses TRBV18 and TRBJ1-1, with D possibly TRBD1 on 5 matching bases. CDR1 is KGHSH and CDR2 is LQKENI in the germline V gene. The CDR3 contains 14 residues. V lost 3 bases and J lost 3, with 11 bases in between. As DNA, the CDR3 is TGTGCCAGCTCACCGGGGGGAAGGGACACTGAAGCTTTCTTT. It is translated as CASSPGGRDTEAFF.

This chain connects TRBV5-1 to TRBJ2-7; 12 bases line up with TRBD2. The CDR3 covers 14 residues. The germline V gene encodes CDR1 SGHRS and CDR2 YFSETQ. V trimming: 4 bases; J trimming: 5 bases; junction bases outside the gene matches: 4. The CDR3 bases are TGCGCCAGCAGCCACCGGACTAGCGGGGACGAGCAGTACTTC. Translating it yields CASSHRTSGDEQYF.

The CDR3 here is CASSLRAITRVNTGELFF. The DNA of the CDR3 is TGTGCCAGCAGCTTACGGGCCATAACTAGGGTGAACACCGGGGAGCTGTTTTTT. V usage is TRBV7-3 and J usage is TRBJ2-2; tentatively, D is TRBD2 (5 bases). Germline-derived CDR1 and CDR2 are SGHTA and FQGTGA. The CDR3 has 18 amino acids. V lost 2 bases to trimming and J lost 1 base, with 17 bases between them.

This chain uses TRBV11-2 with TRBJ2-3; the match to TRBD2 covers 10 bases. This CDR3 has 16 residues. Germline V gene sequence: CDR1 SGHAT, CDR2 FQNNGV. Trimming removed 6 bases from V and 0 bases from J; junction bases left unmatched: 6. The CDR3 region is CASSSGLADSTDTQYF. The CDR3 region has the DNA TGTGCCAGCAGTTCAGGACTAGCGGATAGCACAGATACGCAGTATTTT.

As DNA, the CDR3 is TGTGCCAGCAGTTACAATGGCGGGAGACAAGAGACCCAGTACTTC. Its translation is CASSYNGGRQETQYF. The J gene is TRBJ2-5, the V gene TRBV11-2, with 7 bases matching TRBD2. This CDR3 has 15 amino acids. Germline V gene sequence: CDR1 SGHAT, CDR2 FQNNGV. The trim removed 6 bases at V and 2 bases at J, leaving 9 bases unmatched.

The chain links TRBV18 to TRBJ2-1, with D unclear. V lost 3 bases to trimming and J lost 10 bases, with 16 bases between them. This CDR3 has 14 residues. The germline CDR1 and CDR2 sequences are KGHSH and LQKENI. The CDR3 sequence: CASSPDRGSREQFF. The DNA for the CDR3 is TGTGCCAGCTCACCTGACCGAGGTTCACGAGAGCAGTTCTTC.

This clone was recorded once. V gene TRBV4-2 combines with J gene TRBJ2-1; 11 bases are shared with TRBD2. This CDR3 has 19 amino acids. CDR1 is LGHNA and CDR2 is YNFKEQ in the germline V gene. V was pared by 2 bases and J by 0 bases, with 9 bases of the junction left unmatched. The CDR3 spells CASSQTGTSGMGSYNEQFF. CDR3 sequence (DNA): TGTGCCAGCAGCCAAACCGGGACTAGCGGAATGGGCTCCTACAATGAGCAGTTCTTC.

The rearrangement uses TRBV4-2 and TRBJ2-3; TRBD1 might be the D (7 bases). CDR3 size: 18 residues. CDR1 is LGHNA, CDR2 YNFKEQ, per germline. V lost 0 bases to trimming and J lost 4 bases, with 20 bases between them. CDR3 in amino acids: CASSQDLLRRRGPDTQYF. CDR3 nucleotide sequence: TGTGCCAGCAGCCAAGATTTACTTAGGCGGAGGGGGCCAGATACGCAGTATTTT.

This clone has more than one count but fewer than ten. The genes are TRBV27 and TRBJ1-5, with D perhaps TRBD1 (6 bases). With 5 bases removed from V and 5 bases from J, the gap between germline ends came to 16 bases. The CDR3 covers 15 residues. Germline V lookup: CDR1 MNHEY, CDR2 SMNVEV (reference sequence). CDR3 sequence: CASSPGGAFYQPQHF. The DNA for the CDR3 is TGTGCCAGCAGTCCCGGGGGGGCATTTTATCAGCCCCAGCATTTT.

The rearrangement links TRBV28 to TRBJ2-5; D unclear. This CDR3 is 14 amino acids long. Germline V gives CDR1 MDHEN, CDR2 SYDVKM. Between the trimmed V and J ends, which lost 4 bases and 5 bases, there was a span of 14 bases. The CDR3 DNA sequence: TGTGCCAGCAGTTCGTCTTTAGCTTCCGAGACCCAGTACTTC. It translates to CASSSSLASETQYF.

CDR3 amino acids: CASSFEAGGHNEQFF. Here the CDR3 DNA reads TGTGCCAGCAGCTTTGAAGCGGGAGGCCACAATGAGCAGTTCTTC. The chain combines TRBV7-9 with TRBJ2-1; 9 positions agree with TRBD2. The length of the CDR3 is 15 residues. Germline assignment: CDR1 SEHNR and CDR2 FQNEAQ (reference sequence). V lost 3 bases to trimming and J lost 5 bases; unmatched junction nucleotides: 5.

The chain joins TRBV30 to TRBJ2-3; tentative D call: TRBD2 (5 bases). Trimming pared 2 bases from V and 3 bases from J, leaving 18 bases between. The CDR3 spans 16 residues. CDR1 GTSNPN and CDR2 SVGIG come from the germline V gene (reference sequence). The CDR3 protein is CAWSRGLASPTDTQYF. The CDR3 DNA sequence: TGTGCCTGGAGTCGCGGTTTAGCGAGCCCTACAGATACGCAGTATTTT.

V gene TRBV4-1 combines with J gene TRBJ2-1, with TRBD2 matching over 8 bases. V lost 4 bases and J lost 0; bases outside the gene matches: 8. CDR3 size: 17 residues. Germline V CDR1 and CDR2: MGHRA, YSYEKL. CDR3 DNA sequence: TGCGCCAGCAGCCTATGGACTAGCTCTAGCTCCTACAATGAGCAGTTCTTC. Protein: CASSLWTSSSSYNEQFF.

In nucleotides, the CDR3 is TGTGCCAGCAGTATGAGCGGGGTCGGGACAGGGAAATATGGCTACACCTTC. This gives the protein CASSMSGVGTGKYGYTF. The chain recombines TRBV28 with TRBJ1-2, with 9 bases lining up with TRBD1. Germline V gives CDR1 MDHEN, CDR2 SYDVKM. The CDR3 totals 17 residues. V shed 5 bases, J shed 5 bases, and the junction held 15 bases outside the gene matches.